A single sample is the source of the 21 T cell receptor beta chains below, sequenced in a study of Ad26.COV2.S vaccination and SARS-CoV-2 variants. Treatment given: roughly 19 received Ad26.COV2.S at low or high dose, single or two shots; 5 received placebo; per-sample allocation not given. Sampling occurred on day 63 after the first vaccine or placebo injection. Libraries were prepared by immunoSEQ multiplex PCR; TCRdb keeps only in-frame clonotypes and omits some of them. The sample includes 410,000 or so clones, 80% to 95% of them seen just once. The sample in question was peripheral blood, obtained in a trial of Ad26.COV2.S vaccine versus placebo. These receptors all stem from a person between 18 and 59 years old who received the Ad26.COV2.S COVID-19 vaccine or a placebo.

This chain links TRBV5-5 with TRBJ2-1, with D possibly matching TRBD2 (6 bases). V gave up 2 bases and J gave up 6 bases, with 12 bases separating them. From germline, CDR1 is SGHKS and CDR2 YYEKEE (reference sequence). This CDR3 is 14 amino acids long. The CDR3 is CASSFRPGGNEQFF. CDR3 nucleotide sequence: TGTGCCAGCAGCTTTCGGCCCGGGGGCAATGAGCAGTTCTTC. Full variable domain (remainder filled in from reference TRBV5-5 and TRBJ2-1): DAGVTQSPTHLIKTRGQQVTLRCSPISGHKSVSWYQQVLGQGPQFIFQYYEKEERGRGNFPDRFSARQFPNYSSELNVNALLLGDSALYLCASSFRPGGNEQFFGPGTRLTVL.

The table lists this clone with a count of one. J is TRBJ2-5 and V is TRBV2; 14 nucleotides align to TRBD2. Germline values: CDR1 SNHLY, CDR2 FYNNEI. The CDR3 covers 18 residues. Trimming at V came to 7 bases and at J to 4 bases, leaving 14 bases not matched to a gene. The CDR3: CASKEGLAGARGGETQYF. CDR3 nucleotides: TGTGCCAGCAAGGAGGGACTAGCGGGAGCGAGGGGGGGAGAGACCCAGTACTTC.

This clone has a single count. V usage is TRBV7-8 and J usage is TRBJ1-1, with 10 positions matching TRBD1. Trimming cost V 5 bases and J 4 bases; bases outside gene matches: 13. The CDR3 is 17 residues long. CDR1 is SGHVS, CDR2 FQNEAQ, per germline. The CDR3 here is CASSLVFGTGVSTEAFF. CDR3 nucleotide sequence: TGTGCCAGCAGCCTCGTTTTCGGGACAGGGGTGAGCACTGAAGCTTTCTTT. The full variable domain, rest sourced from reference TRBV7-8 and TRBJ1-1, is GAGVSQSPRYKVAKRGQDVALRCDPISGHVSLFWYQQALGQGPEFLTYFQNEAQLDKSGLPSDRFFAERPEGSVSTLKIQRTQQEDSAVYLCASSLVFGTGVSTEAFFGQGTRLTVV.

The rearrangement links TRBV3-1 (or the pseudogene TRBV3-2) to TRBJ1-2; possibly TRBD1 for D (6 bases). With 0 bases removed from V and 5 bases from J, the gap between germline ends came to 13 bases. The germline gives CDR1 LGHDT, CDR2 YNNKEL (reference sequence). The CDR3 consists of 15 residues. CDR3 in DNA: TGTGCCAGCAGCCAAGATCGACAGGCACCGTATGGCTACACCTTC. The encoded protein is CASSQDRQAPYGYTF.

This clone was seen just once. The genes are TRBV19 and TRBJ2-4, with TRBD2 as a possible D gene (6 bases). Germline V gene sequence: CDR1 LNHDA, CDR2 SQIVND (reference sequence). The CDR3 consists of 17 residues. With 4 bases removed from V and 0 bases from J, the gap between germline ends came to 16 bases. The CDR3 DNA follows: TGTGCCAGTAGTAGCCGGCCCGGGACTGAAGCCAAAAACATTCAGTACTTC. Translating gives CASSSRPGTEAKNIQYF. Full variable domain (remainder filled in from reference TRBV19 and TRBJ2-4): DGGITQSPKYLFRKEGQNVTLSCEQNLNHDAMYWYRQDPGQGLRLIYYSQIVNDFQKGDIAEGYSVSREKKESFPLTVTSAQKNPTAFYLCASSSRPGTEAKNIQYFGAGTRLSVL.

V gene TRBV5-1 combines with J gene TRBJ1-2; a weak D match, TRBD1 (5 bases). CDR1 and CDR2 (germline): SGHRS, YFSETQ. The CDR3 has 14 residues. Trimming took off 7 bases at V and 0 bases at J, with 13 bases between the two ends. CDR3 sequence (DNA): TGCGCCAGCTCCACGATGGGGGCTAACTATGGCTACACCTTC. It encodes CASSTMGANYGYTF.

Here the CDR3 DNA reads TGTGCCAGCAGCTTGGTGACTAGCGGGTCCTACAATGAGCAGTTCTTC. Translating gives CASSLVTSGSYNEQFF. The V and J genes are TRBV5-6 and TRBJ2-1, with TRBD2 matching over 10 bases. The CDR3 runs 16 residues. V lost 0 bases to trimming and J lost 1 base; unmatched junction nucleotides: 1. Germline CDR1 reads SGHDT; CDR2 reads YYEEEE.

The rearrangement joins TRBV28 to TRBJ1-2; no reliable D call. CDR1 is MDHEN, CDR2 SYDVKM, per germline. Trimming pared 5 bases from V and 6 bases from J, leaving 7 bases between. There are 11 residues in the CDR3. CDR3: CASSVGHGYTF. DNA for the CDR3: TGTGCCAGCAGTGTTGGGCATGGCTACACCTTC.

The rearrangement uses TRBV7-9 and TRBJ2-1; no reliable D call. CDR1 SEHNR and CDR2 FQNEAQ come from the germline V gene (reference sequence). This CDR3 has 12 residues. Trimming removed 7 bases from V and 8 bases from J, with 12 bases in between. The CDR3 sequence: CASNHFPYEQFF. In DNA, the CDR3 is TGTGCCAGCAATCATTTTCCCTATGAGCAGTTCTTC. Using reference TRBV7-9 and TRBJ2-1 for the parts outside the CDR3, the full variable domain is DTGVSQNPRHKITKRGQNVTFRCDPISEHNRLYWYRQTLGQGPEFLTYFQNEAQLEKSRLLSDRFSAERPKGSFSTLEIQRTEQGDSAMYLCASNHFPYEQFFGPGTRLTVL.

The chain joins TRBV7-8 to TRBJ1-5; D remains ambiguous. The V end was cut by 5 bases, the J end by 2 bases, with 13 bases between. Germline CDR1 is SGHVS and CDR2 is FQNEAQ. The CDR3 is 15 amino acids. The CDR3 loop reads CASSAGEGGNQPQHF. For the CDR3, the DNA is TGTGCCAGCAGCGCCGGGGAGGGTGGCAATCAGCCCCAGCATTTT.

The chain is built from TRBV18 and TRBJ2-5; 13 bases agree with TRBD2. Germline V gene lookup returns CDR1 KGHSH and CDR2 LQKENI. Unmatched junction bases numbered 15, after V lost 3 bases and J lost 2 bases. This CDR3 contains 20 residues. The CDR3: CASSPLPVLMTSGGQETQYF. CDR3 DNA: TGTGCCAGCTCACCCCTCCCAGTCTTAATGACTAGCGGGGGGCAAGAGACCCAGTACTTC.

The chain combines TRBV12-5 with TRBJ1-2, with TRBD1 matching over 11 bases. Germline CDR1 LGHNT, CDR2 FRNRAP. V shed 3 bases and J 6 bases; nucleotides not matched to a gene: 15. The CDR3 is made up of 18 amino acids. CDR3 sequence: CASGLQSGTGGTTDGYTF. CDR3 nucleotide sequence: TGTGCTAGTGGTTTACAATCCGGGACAGGGGGAACAACCGATGGCTACACCTTC. The variable domain in full, completed from reference TRBV12-5 and TRBJ1-2, reads DARVTQTPRHKVTEMGQEVTMRCQPILGHNTVFWYRQTMMQGLELLAYFRNRAPLDDSGMPKDRFSAEMPDATLATLKIQPSEPRDSAVYFCASGLQSGTGGTTDGYTFGSGTRLTVV.

This clone has just a few counts. The J gene is TRBJ2-7, the V gene TRBV27; D is possibly TRBD2 (6 bases). There are 14 residues in the CDR3. Trimming removed 2 bases at V and 2 bases at J, with 10 bases between. Germline CDR1 and CDR2: MNHEY and SMNVEV (reference sequence). Here the CDR3 reads CASSLRDFAYEQYF. The CDR3 nucleotides are TGTGCCAGCAGTTTAAGGGACTTTGCCTACGAGCAGTACTTC.

The J gene is TRBJ2-7, the V gene TRBV12-3 or TRBV12-4; possibly TRBD1 for D (6 bases). V shed 5 bases and J shed 7 bases, with 9 bases lying between them. This CDR3 is built from 11 residues. The CDR3 is CASSRGYEQYF. DNA for the CDR3: TGTGCCAGCAGTAGGGGGTATGAGCAGTACTTC.

This chain connects TRBV3-1 (or the pseudogene TRBV3-2) to TRBJ1-1; D perhaps matches TRBD1 (5 bases). V lost 5 bases and J 1 base, leaving 8 bases between the germline ends. Germline loops: CDR1 LGHDT, CDR2 YNNKEL (reference sequence). CDR3 length equals 13 residues. The CDR3, as DNA: TGTGCCAGCAGCACCAGGGAGAACACTGAAGCTTTCTTT. This encodes CASSTRENTEAFF.

The gene calls are TRBV27 and TRBJ2-7; D might be TRBD2 (6 bases). Germline lookup yields CDR1 MNHEY and CDR2 SMNVEV (reference sequence). This CDR3 region has 16 residues. The V end was cut by 2 bases, the J end by 6 bases, with 20 bases between. The chain's CDR3 is CASSLGRDLILSEQYF. In nucleotides, the CDR3 is TGTGCCAGCAGTTTAGGTAGGGACTTAATCCTCTCCGAGCAGTACTTC.

This chain joins TRBV10-1 and TRBJ2-5; D may be TRBD2 (6 bases). The CDR3 loop spans 15 amino acids. V was pared by 0 bases and J by 0 bases, with 8 bases between. Germline-derived CDR1 and CDR2 are WNHNN and SYGVQD (reference sequence). The CDR3 DNA sequence: TGCGCCAGCAGTGAGTCGAGGGACTACCAAGAGACCCAGTACTTC. Its protein product is CASSESRDYQETQYF.

This chain uses TRBV6-2 or TRBV6-3 with TRBJ2-5; 10 bases align to TRBD2. The CDR3 totals 16 residues. Germline CDR1 is MNHEY and CDR2 is SVGEGT. V was clipped by 1 base and J by 7 bases; unmatched bases: 9. For the CDR3, the DNA is TGTGCCAGCAGTTACTGGCTAGCGGGAGTTGGGGGGACCCAGTACTTC. As protein: CASSYWLAGVGGTQYF.

This clone was seen once. The chain recombines TRBV14 with TRBJ1-1, with D perhaps TRBD1 (5 bases). The CDR3 runs to 16 residues. The V end lost 8 bases, the J end lost 0 bases, and 19 bases lay between the germline ends. Germline values: CDR1 SGHDN, CDR2 FVKESK. Here the CDR3 DNA reads TGTGCCAGCCGGCCGAGGGGTATAAGCATGAACACTGAAGCTTTCTTT. Protein: CASRPRGISMNTEAFF.

V and J are TRBV14 and TRBJ2-1, with 9 nucleotides matching TRBD1. The V gene's germline CDR1 is SGHDN and CDR2 FVKESK. With V trimmed by 2 bases and J by 6 bases, 5 bases remained unmatched. This CDR3 is 15 amino acids long. CDR3 DNA: TGTGCCAGCAGCCAAACAGGGGGCGATGGCAATGAGCAGTTCTTC. It codes for CASSQTGGDGNEQFF.

This clone was counted between two and nine times. The CDR3 loop reads CAWSVQGSQPQHF. The CDR3 region has the DNA TGTGCCTGGAGTGTACAGGGGAGTCAGCCCCAGCATTTT. V gene TRBV30 combines with J gene TRBJ1-5; the match to TRBD1 covers 7 bases. The germline CDR1 and CDR2 sequences are GTSNPN and SVGIG (reference sequence). The junction had 2 bases not matched to a gene; V was cut back by 0 bases and J by 6 bases. The CDR3 consists of 13 residues.